This entry concerns a single TCR beta chain. What it binds is not known. What was sequenced were expressed TCRB transcripts, since all of the isolated RNA had been reverse transcribed. Produced via immunoSEQ multiplex PCR; TCRdb's table is partial and in-frame only. This sample has 220,000 or so clones, with under 70% found just once. This CDR3 has 15 residues. The V gene's germline CDR1 is SGHAT and CDR2 FQNNGV. The V end was cut by 1 base, the J end by 3 bases, with 12 bases between. This record belongs to a study of beta chain features in type 1 diabetes. Whole-study findings and limits: Amplification by PCR could prefer shorter templates, with the same effect in patients and controls.

Sequencing used naive CD4+ T cells from blood. This receptor was identified in a man aged 25 to 45 in good health. The chain links TRBV11-2 to TRBJ2-5; D is possibly TRBD1 (5 bases). CDR3 nucleotide sequence: TGTGCCAGCAGCTTAGCCTGGGGCAGGGAAGAGACCCAGTACTTC. Translation gives CASSLAWGREETQYF.